This is a list of T cell receptor beta chains from one sample in a study of blood T cell repertoires in COVID-19. Some clones are missing from TCRdb's copy, which holds only in-frame ones; the method was immunoSEQ multiplex PCR. The sample contains fewer than 350,000 clones, nearly 90% of which appear only once. The material sequenced was PBMCs or T cells enriched from blood (not recorded which). These receptors all stem from a woman in her late teens or twenties with acute COVID-19. The CDR3 runs from the conserved cysteine through the conserved F or W. Fields, in order: J gene, V gene, CDR3 protein.

>TRBJ1-1|TRBV11-2
CASSLEARGTEAFF
>TRBJ2-7|TRBV10-3
CAISGDRGVDEQYF
>TRBJ1-1|TRBV4-3
CASSQEAGGVPGAFF
>TRBJ2-7|TRBV19
CASSWRQGGFNEQYF
>TRBJ2-5|TRBV11-2
CASSLDLTYQETQYF
>TRBJ2-1|TRBV4-3
CASSQDSIRGNEQFF
>TRBJ2-1|TRBV29-1
CSVVRAGQIYNEQFF
>TRBJ1-5|TRBV7-9
CASSLDSGHLNF
>TRBJ2-6|TRBV3-1/TRBV3-2
CASSRTDGGRGANVLTF
>TRBJ2-1|TRBV7-7
CASSQTSGSSYNEQFF
>TRBJ2-1|TRBV27
CASSHGTGLPVGVEQFF
>TRBJ1-1|TRBV10-1
CASSEYLTENTEAFF
>TRBJ2-1|TRBV7-9
CASSNGTSGYNEQFF
>TRBJ2-2|TRBV28
CASSHRGAEGELFF
>TRBJ1-3|TRBV12-2
CASRLGNRGLGNTIYF
>TRBJ2-7|TRBV24-1
CATSDRDRTYEQYF
>TRBJ1-4|TRBV4-3
CASSQAYHRATNEKLFF
>TRBJ2-2|TRBV28
CASSYRRDSNTGELFF
>TRBJ2-5|TRBV11-1
CASSLAGTDQETQYF
>TRBJ2-7|TRBV7-2
CASSSTGQSYEQYF
>TRBJ1-5|TRBV6-2/TRBV6-3
CASSPGTGGNNQPQHF
>TRBJ2-1|TRBV19
CASVGLYNEQFF